Sequencing of this T cell receptor beta chain was carried out in a study of blood T cell repertoires in COVID-19. Study overall: From T cells, B-cell-depleted T cells, or PBMCs came the material, which was cDNA or gDNA.

V gave up 8 bases and J gave up 5 bases, with 10 bases separating them. This CDR3 region has 12 residues. Germline V gives CDR1 MNHEY, CDR2 SVGAGI. Per the study methods: Quantification of nucleated cells was approximated via reference gene primer amplification. The assay was immunoSEQ multiplex PCR, and TCRdb's table has in-frame clones only and misses some. The V and J calls and the clone size are those of that table, but D and trimming were determined from the DNA. The data show roughly 130,000 clones, about 80% seen once. The J gene is TRBJ2-1, the V gene TRBV6-5, with D perhaps matching TRBD1 (5 bases). Sequencing was performed on peripheral blood. The sequence came from a woman aged 45-60 years with acute or convalescent COVID-19. CDR3 protein: CASWTSNNEQFF. The CDR3 nucleotides are TGTGCCAGCTGGACATCAAACAATGAGCAGTTCTTC.